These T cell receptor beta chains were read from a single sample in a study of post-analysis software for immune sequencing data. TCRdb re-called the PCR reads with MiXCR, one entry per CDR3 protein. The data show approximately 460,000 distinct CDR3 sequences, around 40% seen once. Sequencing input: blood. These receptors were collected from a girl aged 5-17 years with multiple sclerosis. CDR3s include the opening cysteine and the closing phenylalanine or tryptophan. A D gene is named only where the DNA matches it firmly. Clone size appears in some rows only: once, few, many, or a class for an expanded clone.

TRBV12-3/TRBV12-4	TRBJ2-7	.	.	CASSPTREREFYEQYF	TGTGCCAGCAGTCCAACGAGGGAGAGGGAGTTCTACGAGCAGTACTTC
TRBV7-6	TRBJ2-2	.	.	CASSLATSANTGELFF	TGTGCCAGCAGCTTAGCGACATCCGCGAACACCGGGGAGCTGTTTTTT
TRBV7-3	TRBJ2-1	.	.	CASSLKSGYNEQFF	TGTGCCAGCAGCTTAAAGTCTGGTTACAATGAGCAGTTCTTC
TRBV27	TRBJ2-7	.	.	CASSFSAGSYEQYF	TGTGCCAGCAGTTTTTCGGCGGGCTCCTACGAGCAGTACTTC
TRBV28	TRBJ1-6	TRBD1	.	CASRKLLYRGRGSPLHF	TGTGCCAGCAGGAAACTACTATACAGGGGGCGGGGTTCACCCCTCCACTTT
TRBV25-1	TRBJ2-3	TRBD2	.	CASSHGRASTDTQYF	TGTGCCAGCAGTCACGGGAGGGCTAGCACAGATACGCAGTATTTT
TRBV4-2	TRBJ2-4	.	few	CASSQEEGAKNIQYF	TGTGCCAGCAGCCAAGAAGAGGGAGCCAAAAACATTCAGTACTTC
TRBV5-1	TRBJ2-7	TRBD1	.	CASSFVDRDAYEQYF	TGCGCCAGCAGCTTCGTGGACAGGGACGCCTACGAGCAGTACTTC
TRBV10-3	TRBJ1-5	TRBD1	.	CATTSVRNSGQAQPQHF	TGTGCCACCACCTCGGTAAGGAATTCGGGACAGGCTCAGCCCCAGCATTTT
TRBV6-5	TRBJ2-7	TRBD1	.	CASSAGQAYEQYF	TGCGCCAGCAGCGCTGGACAGGCCTACGAGCAGTACTTC
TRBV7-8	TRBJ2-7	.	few	CASSLTKNEQYF	TGTGCCAGCAGCTTAACTAAAAACGAGCAGTACTTC
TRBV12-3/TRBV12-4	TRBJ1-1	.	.	CASSPSRSTEAFF	TGTGCCAGCAGTCCGTCCAGGAGCACTGAAGCTTTCTTT
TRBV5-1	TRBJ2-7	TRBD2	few	CASSLALAGDEQYF	TGCGCCAGCAGCTTGGCCCTAGCGGGAGACGAGCAGTACTTC
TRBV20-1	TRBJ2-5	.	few	CSARTYQETQYF	TGCAGTGCTCGGACCTACCAAGAGACCCAGTACTTC
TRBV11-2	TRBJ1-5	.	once	CASSGTDQPQHF	TGTGCCAGCTCGGGGACTGATCAGCCCCAGCATTTT
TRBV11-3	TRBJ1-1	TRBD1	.	CASSLEDRGGKNTEAFF	TGTGCCAGCAGCTTAGAAGACAGGGGAGGCAAAAACACTGAAGCTTTCTTT
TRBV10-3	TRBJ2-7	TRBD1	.	CAISGPGTATYEQYF	TGTGCCATCAGTGGACCCGGGACAGCGACCTACGAGCAGTACTTC
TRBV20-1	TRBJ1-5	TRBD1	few	CSAPTPGQSDQPQHF	TGCAGTGCTCCTACCCCGGGACAGAGCGATCAGCCCCAGCATTTT
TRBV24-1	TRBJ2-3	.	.	CATSEVGDAQYF	TGTGCCACCAGTGAAGTTGGGGATGCGCAGTATTTT
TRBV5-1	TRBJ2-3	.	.	CASSLPSGGRTDTQYF	TGCGCCAGCAGCCTCCCCTCCGGGGGCAGGACAGATACGCAGTATTTT
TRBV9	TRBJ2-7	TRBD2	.	CASSSQAGGPYEQYF	TGTGCCAGCAGTTCTCAAGCGGGAGGGCCCTACGAGCAGTACTTC
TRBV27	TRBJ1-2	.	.	CASSLSGGVRGYTF	TGTGCCAGCAGTTTATCGGGAGGGGTTCGGGGCTACACCTTC
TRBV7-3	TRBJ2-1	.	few	CASSFGPALDVSSYNEQFF	TGTGCCAGCAGTTTCGGCCCAGCCTTAGACGTGAGCTCCTACAATGAGCAGTTCTTC
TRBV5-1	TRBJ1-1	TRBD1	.	CASSLKQGDTEAFF	TGCGCCAGCAGCTTAAAACAGGGGGACACTGAAGCTTTCTTT
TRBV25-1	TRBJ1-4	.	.	CASSNNRPELFF	TGTGCCAGCAGTAACAACCGCCCTGAACTGTTTTTT
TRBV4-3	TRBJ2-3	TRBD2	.	CASSPMGLATYTDTQYF	TGCGCCAGCAGCCCTATGGGACTAGCGACATACACAGATACGCAGTATTTT
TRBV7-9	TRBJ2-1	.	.	CASSSLTDESSYNEQFF	TGTGCCAGCAGCTCCTTGACAGACGAGAGCTCCTACAATGAGCAGTTCTTC
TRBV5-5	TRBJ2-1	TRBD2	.	CASSPSGRGSYNEQFF	TGTGCCAGCAGTCCTAGCGGGAGGGGCTCCTACAATGAGCAGTTCTTC
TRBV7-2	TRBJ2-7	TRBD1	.	CASRLGDRAEQYF	TGTGCCAGCAGACTGGGGGACAGGGCCGAGCAGTACTTC
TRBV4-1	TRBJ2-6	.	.	CASSQIGEGDGANVLTF	TGCGCCAGCAGCCAAATCGGAGAGGGGGATGGGGCCAACGTCCTGACTTTC
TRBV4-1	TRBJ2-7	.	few	CASSQGITYEQYF	TGCGCCAGCAGCCAAGGGATTACCTACGAGCAGTACTTC
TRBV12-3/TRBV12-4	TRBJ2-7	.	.	CASSYSWGPSYEQYF	TGTGCCAGCAGTTACTCGTGGGGCCCCTCCTACGAGCAGTACTTC
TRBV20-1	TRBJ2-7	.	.	CSAAPPGDLENEQYF	TGCAGTGCCGCCCCCCCTGGGGATCTCGAGAACGAGCAGTACTTC
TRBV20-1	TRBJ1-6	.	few	CSARPQGRSPLHF	TGCAGTGCTAGACCCCAGGGGAGGTCACCCCTCCACTTT
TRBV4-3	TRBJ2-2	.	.	CASSQEEEGTGELFF	TGCGCCAGCAGCCAAGAGGAGGAGGGCACCGGGGAGCTGTTTTTT
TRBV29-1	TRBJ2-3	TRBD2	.	CSVLFAGGHRTDTQYF	TGCAGCGTCTTGTTTGCGGGAGGCCACCGCACAGATACGCAGTATTTT
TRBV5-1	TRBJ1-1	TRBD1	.	CASSLIGNTGGTEAFF	TGCGCCAGCAGCTTGATCGGTAACACAGGGGGCACTGAAGCTTTCTTT
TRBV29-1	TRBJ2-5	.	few	CSVISPGGETQYF	TGCAGCGTTATTTCCCCCGGAGGGGAGACCCAGTACTTC
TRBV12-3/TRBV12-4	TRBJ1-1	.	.	CASSLVYSGTLYTEAFF	TGTGCCAGCAGTTTGGTATATTCTGGGACTTTGTACACTGAAGCTTTCTTT